The rows below give T cell receptor beta chains drawn from one sample of a study of blood T cell repertoires in COVID-19. Data came from immunoSEQ multiplex PCR; TCRdb stores just in-frame clones and leaves some out. The sample shows under 65,000 clones, about 81% of them seen only once. The sequencing input was peripheral blood. Receptor source: a man in his sixties with COVID-19, enrolled during active disease. The CDR3 runs from the conserved cysteine through the conserved F or W. The D gene is left open where the match is weak. The size of a clone is reported for some rows only, either as once, few or many, or as a class for expanded clones.

j_call	clone_size	d_call	v_call	cdr3_nt	cdr3_aa
TRBJ1-3	few	.	TRBV7-9	TGTGCCAGCCCGCGGGGCCCTGGAAACACCATATATTTT	CASPRGPGNTIYF
TRBJ2-7	.	TRBD1	TRBV5-1	TGCGCCAGCAGCGTGGGACAGGGGAACTACGAGCAGTACTTC	CASSVGQGNYEQYF
TRBJ1-6	.	TRBD1	TRBV19	TGTGCCGTAACAGGGGACGCTGGACCCCTCCACTTT	CAVTGDAGPLHF
TRBJ1-5	.	TRBD1	TRBV5-1	TGCGCCAGCAGCCCCGGACAGGCGATCAATCAGCCCCAGCATTTT	CASSPGQAINQPQHF
TRBJ1-6	.	.	TRBV9	TGTGCCAGCAGCGTCGGGCGGGGGGATTCACCCCTCCACTTT	CASSVGRGDSPLHF
TRBJ2-1	.	TRBD1	TRBV7-2	TGTGCCAGCAGCCCCGAGGGACAGGGTATGAATGAGCAGTTCTTC	CASSPEGQGMNEQFF
TRBJ2-3	.	.	TRBV9	TGTGCCAGCAGCGTAGGGGGCGGGACTAGCACAGATACGCAGTATTTT	CASSVGGGTSTDTQYF
TRBJ2-3	.	.	TRBV7-3	TGTGCCAGCAGCTTAACTTATACAGATACGCAGTATTTT	CASSLTYTDTQYF
TRBJ2-2	.	TRBD2	TRBV5-1	TGCGCCAGCAGCTTGCCCGGACTAGCGGGGGTGAATGCCGGGGAGCTGTTTTTT	CASSLPGLAGVNAGELFF
TRBJ2-7	.	TRBD2	TRBV5-1	TGCGCCAGCAGCTTGGAGCGGGGAAACTACGAGCAGTACTTC	CASSLERGNYEQYF
TRBJ2-3	once	TRBD2	TRBV4-3	TGCGCCAGCAGCCAAGCTCTAAGCGGGAGGGCGTCAGATACGCAGTATTTT	CASSQALSGRASDTQYF
TRBJ2-7	.	.	TRBV27	TGTGCCAGCAGATCCGGGTCTCTCTCCTACGAGCAGTACTTC	CASRSGSLSYEQYF
TRBJ2-5	few	TRBD2	TRBV18	TGTGCCAGCTCACCACCGGGACTAGCTACGGAGACCCAGTACTTC	CASSPPGLATETQYF